Listed here are 2 T cell receptor beta chains from one sample, sequenced in a study of CD8 T cells in ankylosing spondylitis. TCRdb ran MiXCR on the 5' RACE reads and lists one entry per CDR3 protein. Here the sample spans about 89,000 distinct CDR3 sequences, 27% being singletons. Specimen: blood, either unsorted or a sorted T cell fraction (not recorded which). The source is a male donor with ankylosing spondylitis or in good health (not recorded which).

This clonotype was seen a few times. The J gene is TRBJ2-1, the V gene TRBV20-1; D might be TRBD1 (5 bases). Deletions cut 6 bases from V and 8 bases from J, with 20 bases between. Germline V gene data show CDR1 as DFQATT and CDR2 as SNEGSKA (reference sequence). The CDR3 runs 14 residues. The CDR3 sequence is CSAQPGYRDDEQFF. The CDR3 nucleotides are TGCAGTGCCCAACCAGGGTACCGCGACGATGAGCAGTTCTTC.

This clonotype came up a few times. This sequence joins TRBV3-1 and TRBJ2-7; D possibly corresponds to TRBD2 (5 bases). CDR3 length: 12 amino acids. Germline V gives CDR1 LGHDT, CDR2 YNNKEL (reference sequence). CDR3 nucleotides: TGTGCTGCAGGAGGAGCAGCCTACGAGCAGTACTTC. Translating it yields CAAGGAAYEQYF.